This T cell receptor beta chain was found in a study of blood T cell repertoires in COVID-19. About the study: Donors in the United States, Italy and Spain gave samples during acute or convalescent COVID-19.

CDR1 and CDR2 from the germline V gene are MRHNA and SNTAGT. Trimming cost V 5 bases and J 7 bases, with 11 bases left between them. CDR3 length: 12 residues. Methods used by the authors: Nucleated cell number was recorded as an estimate derived from reference gene primer amplification. The repertoire was sequenced with immunoSEQ multiplex PCR; TCRdb's copy has only in-frame clones and lacks some. The V and J calls and clone size come from that table; D and trimming were worked out from the DNA. Of about 150,000 clones listed, 65% to 85% are singletons. This rearrangement joins TRBV6-4 to TRBJ1-2; the D is unclear. The sample taken for sequencing was peripheral blood. The sequence was obtained from a man aged 45-60 years with active or convalescent COVID-19. This CDR3 reads CASSPGEGGYTF. CDR3 nucleotide sequence: TGTGCCAGCAGTCCCGGGGAGGGTGGCTACACCTTC.